The clone carrying this T cell receptor beta chain was observed at least ten times. The read halts 3 residues ahead of the CDR3 end, with the missing end drawn from the germline J gene. Data came from immunoSEQ multiplex PCR; TCRdb stores just in-frame clones and leaves some out. The sample gives roughly 60,000 clones, none seen only once, and the top ten clones hold about 1.5%. These data come from a study of T cell clonality in common variable immunodeficiency. The CDR3 totals 10 residues. The V gene's germline CDR1 is GTSNPN and CDR2 SVGIG (reference sequence). This receptor was obtained from a person aged 18-69 years in good health. Material: peripheral blood mononuclear cells. The chain joins TRBV30 to TRBJ2-5; no reliable D call. The covered CDR3 bases are TGTGCGTTAGGGTGGGAGACC. It encodes CALGWET. The full CDR3 protein is CALGWETQYF.